Listed below are T cell receptor beta chains from one sample, sequenced in a study of blood T cell repertoires in COVID-19. Method: immunoSEQ multiplex PCR; TCRdb's copy keeps in-frame clones and lacks some. The sample contains some 200,000 clones, 80% to 90% of which appear only once. The sample taken for sequencing was PBMCs or T cells enriched from blood (not recorded which). The source is a woman between 35 and 50 years old with acute COVID-19. Both conserved end residues are part of each CDR3. A D gene is named only where the DNA matches it firmly. Some rows have no size entry. The others give once, few or many, or a class for an expanded clone.

j_call v_call d_call clone_size cdr3_length cdr3_aa cdr3_nt
TRBJ1-3 TRBV9 NA NA 15 CASSVGGETGNTIYF TGTGCCAGCAGCGTAGGGGGGGAAACTGGAAACACCATATATTTT
TRBJ2-6 TRBV24-1 NA NA 16 CATSDLRDSGANVLTF TGTGCCACCAGTGATTTGCGGGACTCTGGGGCCAACGTCCTGACTTTC
TRBJ1-2 TRBV7-2 TRBD1 NA 15 CASSLDPRQGYGYTF TGTGCCAGCAGCTTAGACCCCCGACAGGGCTATGGCTACACCTTC
TRBJ1-2 TRBV7-9 TRBD1 NA 15 CASSTHPGQGFGYTF TGTGCCAGCAGCACCCATCCGGGACAGGGCTTCGGCTACACCTTC
TRBJ1-2 TRBV5-4 NA few 15 CASSKGPRRDYGYTF TGTGCCAGCAGCAAGGGTCCCCGGAGGGACTATGGCTACACCTTC
TRBJ2-2 TRBV5-1 NA NA 13 CASSYGNTGELFF TGCGCCAGCAGCTACGGGAACACCGGGGAGCTGTTTTTT
TRBJ1-1 TRBV7-9 NA NA 14 CASSQISQGSPAFF TGTGCCAGCAGCCAAATAAGCCAGGGGTCGCCAGCTTTCTTT
TRBJ1-2 TRBV11-2 NA NA 14 CASSLVAQGDGYTF TGTGCCAGCAGCTTAGTAGCACAGGGAGACGGCTACACCTTC
TRBJ1-1 TRBV9 NA NA 15 CASSPEGRPNTEAFF TGTGCCAGCAGCCCGGAGGGGAGGCCGAACACTGAAGCTTTCTTT
TRBJ1-2 TRBV27 NA once 12 CASRGGSSGYTF TGTGCCAGCAGAGGAGGAAGCTCTGGCTACACCTTC
TRBJ2-1 TRBV2 NA NA 13 CASRSGLYNEQFF TGTGCCAGCAGGTCGGGTCTTTACAATGAGCAGTTCTTC
TRBJ2-3 TRBV19 TRBD1 NA 15 CASSIGQGGRDTQYF TGTGCCAGTAGTATAGGACAGGGGGGAAGGGATACGCAGTATTTT
TRBJ1-2 TRBV19 TRBD1 NA 15 CASTVRGVANYGYTF TGTGCCAGTACGGTCAGGGGGGTAGCTAACTATGGCTACACCTTC
TRBJ1-6 TRBV27 NA NA 15 CASRLWGELDSPLHF TGTGCCAGCAGACTTTGGGGGGAGTTGGATTCACCCCTCCACTTT
TRBJ1-1 TRBV19 TRBD1 once 14 CASSWGTGNTEAFF TGTGCCAGTAGTTGGGGGACAGGGAACACTGAAGCTTTCTTT
TRBJ1-2 TRBV14 TRBD1 NA 16 CASSRVTTGLLDGYTF TGTGCCAGCAGCCGGGTTACGACAGGGTTGCTTGATGGCTACACCTTC
TRBJ2-1 TRBV24-1 NA NA 13 CATSDPRRNEQFF TGTGCCACCAGTGACCCCCGGAGGAATGAGCAGTTCTTC
TRBJ1-1 TRBV27 NA NA 16 CASSLTIGTWNTEAFF TGTGCCAGCAGTTTAACGATCGGGACATGGAACACTGAAGCTTTCTTT
TRBJ1-4 TRBV9 TRBD1 NA 19 CASSVAARTGVETNEKLFF TGTGCCAGCAGCGTAGCGGCCAGGACAGGGGTCGAGACTAATGAAAAACTGTTTTTT
TRBJ1-1 TRBV12-3/TRBV12-4 TRBD1 NA 12 CASTLGTDEAFF TGTGCCAGCACCCTGGGGACAGATGAAGCTTTCTTT
TRBJ1-2 TRBV6-4 NA many 14 CASSDGQGGVGYTF TGTGCCAGCAGTGACGGGCAGGGAGGTGTTGGCTACACCTTC
TRBJ1-1 TRBV2 NA NA 13 CASSRQGVTEAFF TGTGCCAGCAGTAGGCAGGGTGTAACTGAAGCTTTCTTT
TRBJ1-6 TRBV7-9 TRBD1 NA 15 CASSIWTGMNSPLHF TGTGCCAGCAGCATATGGACAGGGATGAATTCACCCCTCCACTTT
TRBJ1-1 TRBV5-1 NA NA 14 CASSLGGLNTEAFF TGCGCCAGCAGCTTGGGAGGGTTGAACACTGAAGCTTTCTTT
TRBJ1-3 TRBV7-8 NA NA 17 CASSLGRQPLSGNTIYF TGTGCCAGCAGCTTAGGCCGACAGCCACTCTCTGGAAACACCATATATTTT
TRBJ1-2 TRBV2 NA NA 13 CASSEERNYGYTF TGTGCCAGCAGTGAAGAGCGTAACTATGGCTACACCTTC
TRBJ1-6 TRBV4-3 TRBD1 NA 15 CASSQDPTGGSPLHF TGCGCCAGCAGCCAAGACCCCACAGGGGGTTCACCCCTCCACTTT